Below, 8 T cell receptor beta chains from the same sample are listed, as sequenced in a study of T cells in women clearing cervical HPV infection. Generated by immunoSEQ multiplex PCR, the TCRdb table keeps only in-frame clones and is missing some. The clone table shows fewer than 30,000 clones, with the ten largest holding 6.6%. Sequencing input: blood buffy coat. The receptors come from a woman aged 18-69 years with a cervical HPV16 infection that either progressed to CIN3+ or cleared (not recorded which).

Partial CDR3 DNA: TGTGCCAGTAAGGTAGTGGGGCCCACAGATACG. This gives the protein CASKVVGPTDT. The CDR3 in full is CASKVVGPTDTQYF. V and J are TRBV19 and TRBJ2-3, with a possible D match to TRBD1 (5 bases). The CDR3 is cut off 3 residues early in the read; its end comes from the germline J gene. V was clipped by 7 bases and J by 2 bases, with 13 bases between them. Germline CDR1 and CDR2: LNHDA and SQIVND (reference sequence). This CDR3 is built from 14 residues. Drawing the rest from reference TRBV19 and TRBJ2-3, the complete variable domain is DGGITQSPKYLFRKEGQNVTLSCEQNLNHDAMYWYRQDPGQGLRLIYYSQIVNDFQKGDIAEGYSVSREKKESFPLTVTSAQKNPTAFYLCASKVVGPTDTQYFGPGTRLTVL.

Incomplete CDR3 DNA: TGTGCCAGCAGCTTGGGGTCCGGCACTGAA. Translating gives CASSLGSGTE. The full CDR3 is CASSLGSGTEAFF. J is TRBJ1-1 and V is TRBV5-6, with D hard to call. The CDR3 extends 3 residues past the end of the read, so its final part is completed from the germline J gene. V lost 0 bases and J lost 4, with 7 bases in between. Germline loops: CDR1 SGHDT, CDR2 YYEEEE. There are 13 residues in the CDR3.

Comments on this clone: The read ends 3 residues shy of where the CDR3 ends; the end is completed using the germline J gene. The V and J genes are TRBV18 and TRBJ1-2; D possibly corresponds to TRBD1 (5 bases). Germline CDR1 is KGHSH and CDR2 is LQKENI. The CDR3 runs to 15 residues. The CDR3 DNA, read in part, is TGTGCCAGCTCACCACAGGGGCTGGGGCACAATGAC. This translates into CASSPQGLGHND. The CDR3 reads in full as CASSPQGLGHNDYTF. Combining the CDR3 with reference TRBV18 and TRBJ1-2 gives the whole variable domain NAGVMQNPRHLVRRRGQEARLRCSPMKGHSHVYWYRQLPEEGLKFMVYLQKENIIDESGMPKERFSAEFPKEGPSILRIQQVVRGDSAAYFCASSPQGLGHNDYTFGSGTRLTVV.

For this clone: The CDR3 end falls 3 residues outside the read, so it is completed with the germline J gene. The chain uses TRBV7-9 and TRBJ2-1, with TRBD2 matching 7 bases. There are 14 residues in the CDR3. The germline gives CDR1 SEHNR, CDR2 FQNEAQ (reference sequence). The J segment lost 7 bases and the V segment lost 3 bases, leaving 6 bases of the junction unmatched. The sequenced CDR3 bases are TGTGCCAGCAGCTTGAAAACCGGGGGGAATGAG. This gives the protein CASSLKTGGNE. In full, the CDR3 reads CASSLKTGGNEQFF.

The sequenced CDR3 bases are TGTGCCAGCAGCTCTCAGACAGGGACGAGAGAGACC. Translated, it gives CASSSQTGTRET. In full, the CDR3 reads CASSSQTGTRETQYF. The V gene is TRBV5-4, the J gene TRBJ2-5; TRBD1 matches 7 bases. The read comes to an end 3 residues before the CDR3 does, leaving the germline J gene to fill in the end. CDR1 is SGHNT and CDR2 is YYREEE in the germline V gene (reference sequence). The V and J ends lost 3 bases and 4 bases, in that order; junction bases with no gene match: 9. This CDR3 is 15 amino acids long.

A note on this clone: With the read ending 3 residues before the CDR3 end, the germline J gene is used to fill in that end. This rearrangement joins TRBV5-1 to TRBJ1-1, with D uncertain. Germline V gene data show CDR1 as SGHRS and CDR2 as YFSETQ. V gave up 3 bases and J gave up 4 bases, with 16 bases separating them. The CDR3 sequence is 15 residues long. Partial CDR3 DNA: TGCGCCAGCAGCTCCAACCCCCCTATTCCCACTGAA. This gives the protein CASSSNPPIPTE. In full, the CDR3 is CASSSNPPIPTEAFF.

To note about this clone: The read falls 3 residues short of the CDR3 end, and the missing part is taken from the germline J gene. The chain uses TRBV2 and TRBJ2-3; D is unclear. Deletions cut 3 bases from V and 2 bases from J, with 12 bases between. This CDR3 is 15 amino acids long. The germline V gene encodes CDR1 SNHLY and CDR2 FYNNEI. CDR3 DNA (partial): TGTGCCAGCAGTGACCGGCGGAGAAACACAGATACG. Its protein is CASSDRRRNTDT. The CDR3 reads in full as CASSDRRRNTDTQYF.

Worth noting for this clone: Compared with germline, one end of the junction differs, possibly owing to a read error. This CDR3 reads CASSLGVAYDYTF. The sequenced part of the CDR3 DNA is TGTGCCAGCAGCTTAGGAGTAGCTTATGAC. The chain joins TRBV7-9 to TRBJ1-2, with D unresolved. Read coverage stops 3 residues before the CDR3 terminus; the germline J gene supplies the remainder. Germline CDR1 is SEHNR and CDR2 is FQNEAQ (reference sequence). The CDR3 has 13 amino acids. The entire variable domain, with the rest obtained from reference TRBV7-9 and TRBJ1-2, is as follows: DTGVSQNPRHKITKRGQNVTFRCDPISEHNRLYWYRQTLGQGPEFLTYFQNEAQLEKSRLLSDRFSAERPKGSFSTLEIQRTEQGDSAMYLCASSLGVAYDYTFGSGTRLTVV.